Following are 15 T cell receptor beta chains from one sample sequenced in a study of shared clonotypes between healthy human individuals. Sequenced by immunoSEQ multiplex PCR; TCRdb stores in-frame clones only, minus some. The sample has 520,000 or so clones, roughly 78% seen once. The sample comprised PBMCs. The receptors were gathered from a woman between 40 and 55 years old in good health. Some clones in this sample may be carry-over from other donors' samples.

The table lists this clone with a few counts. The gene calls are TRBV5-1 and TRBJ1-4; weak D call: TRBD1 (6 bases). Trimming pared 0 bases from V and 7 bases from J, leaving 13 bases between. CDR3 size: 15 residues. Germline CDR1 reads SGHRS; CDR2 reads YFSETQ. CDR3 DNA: TGCGCCAGCAGCTTGGCAGGGGAAATGGGTGAAAAACTGTTTTTT. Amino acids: CASSLAGEMGEKLFF. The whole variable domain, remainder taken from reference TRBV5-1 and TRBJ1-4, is KAGVTQTPRYLIKTRGQQVTLSCSPISGHRSVSWYQQTPGQGLQFLFEYFSETQRNKGNFPGRFSGRQFSNSRSEMNVSTLELGDSALYLCASSLAGEMGEKLFFGSGTQLSVL.

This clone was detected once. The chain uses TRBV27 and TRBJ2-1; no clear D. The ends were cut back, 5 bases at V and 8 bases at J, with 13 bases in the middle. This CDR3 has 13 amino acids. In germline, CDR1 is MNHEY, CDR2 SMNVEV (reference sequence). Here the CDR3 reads CASSNTIIYEQFF. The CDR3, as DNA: TGTGCCAGCAGTAACACCATTATCTATGAGCAGTTCTTC.

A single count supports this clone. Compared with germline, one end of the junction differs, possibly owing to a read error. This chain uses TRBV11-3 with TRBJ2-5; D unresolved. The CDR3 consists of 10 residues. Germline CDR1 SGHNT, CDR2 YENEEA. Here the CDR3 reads CVSSCETQYF. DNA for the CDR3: TGTGTCAGCAGCTGCGAGACCCAGTACTTC. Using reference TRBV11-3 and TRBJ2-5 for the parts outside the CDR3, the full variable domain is EAGVVQSPRYKIIEKKQPVAFWCNPISGHNTLYWYLQNLGQGPELLIRYENEEAVDDSQLPKDRFSAERLKGVDSTLKIQPAELGDSAVYLCVSSCETQYFGPGTRLLVL.

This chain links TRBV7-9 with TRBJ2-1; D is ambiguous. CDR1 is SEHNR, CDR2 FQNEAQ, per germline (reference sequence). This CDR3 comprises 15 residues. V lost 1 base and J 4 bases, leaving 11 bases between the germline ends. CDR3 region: CASSLGPPLYNEQFF. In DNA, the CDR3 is TGTGCCAGCAGCTTAGGGCCTCCGCTTTACAATGAGCAGTTCTTC.

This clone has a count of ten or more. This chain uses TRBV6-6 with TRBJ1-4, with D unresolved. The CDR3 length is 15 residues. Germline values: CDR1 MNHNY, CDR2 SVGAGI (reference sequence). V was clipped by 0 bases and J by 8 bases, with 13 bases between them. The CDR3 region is CASSYSMADTEKLFF. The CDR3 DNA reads TGTGCCAGCAGTTACTCGATGGCGGATACGGAAAAACTGTTTTTT.

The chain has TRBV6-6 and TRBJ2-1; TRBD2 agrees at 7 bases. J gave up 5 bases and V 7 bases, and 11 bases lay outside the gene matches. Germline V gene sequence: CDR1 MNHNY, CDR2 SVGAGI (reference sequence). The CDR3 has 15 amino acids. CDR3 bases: TGTGCCAGCACCCACGAGCGGGAAGAGCACAATGAGCAGTTCTTC. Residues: CASTHEREEHNEQFF.

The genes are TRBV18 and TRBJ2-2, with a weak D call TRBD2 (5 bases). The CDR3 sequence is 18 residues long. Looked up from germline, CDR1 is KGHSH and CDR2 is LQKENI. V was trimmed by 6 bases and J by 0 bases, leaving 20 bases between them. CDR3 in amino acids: CASSPGLGGVANTGELFF. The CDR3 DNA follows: TGTGCCAGCTCGCCGGGCCTCGGAGGCGTGGCGAACACCGGGGAGCTGTTTTTT.

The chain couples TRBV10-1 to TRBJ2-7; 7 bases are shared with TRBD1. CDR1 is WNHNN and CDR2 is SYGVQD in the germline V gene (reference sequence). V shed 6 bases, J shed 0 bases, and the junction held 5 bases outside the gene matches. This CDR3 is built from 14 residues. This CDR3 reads CASSRDSNSYEQYF. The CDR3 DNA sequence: TGCGCCAGCAGCCGGGACAGTAACTCCTACGAGCAGTACTTC.

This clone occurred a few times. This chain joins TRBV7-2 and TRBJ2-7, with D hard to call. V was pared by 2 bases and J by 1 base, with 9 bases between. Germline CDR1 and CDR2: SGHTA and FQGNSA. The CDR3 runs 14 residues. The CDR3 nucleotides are TGTGCCAGCAGCTTATACCCTTTTTCCTACGAGCAGTACTTC. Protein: CASSLYPFSYEQYF.

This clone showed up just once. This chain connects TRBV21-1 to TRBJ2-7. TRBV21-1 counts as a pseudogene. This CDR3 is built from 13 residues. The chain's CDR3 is CASSNKSSDLQYF. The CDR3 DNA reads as TGTGCCAGCAGCAACAAATCTTCCGACCTGCAGTACTTC.

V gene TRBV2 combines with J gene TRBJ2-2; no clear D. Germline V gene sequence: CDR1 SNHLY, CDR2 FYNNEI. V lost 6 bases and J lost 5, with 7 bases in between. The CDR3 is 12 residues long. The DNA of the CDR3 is TGTGCCAGCAGAGCCGTTACCGGGGAGCTGTTTTTT. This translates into CASRAVTGELFF.

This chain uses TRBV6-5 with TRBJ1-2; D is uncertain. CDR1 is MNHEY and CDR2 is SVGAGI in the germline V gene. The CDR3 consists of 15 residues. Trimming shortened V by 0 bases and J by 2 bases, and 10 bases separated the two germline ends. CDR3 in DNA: TGTGCCAGCAGTTACTCGATTGGCAGGAACTATGGCTACACCTTC. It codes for CASSYSIGRNYGYTF.

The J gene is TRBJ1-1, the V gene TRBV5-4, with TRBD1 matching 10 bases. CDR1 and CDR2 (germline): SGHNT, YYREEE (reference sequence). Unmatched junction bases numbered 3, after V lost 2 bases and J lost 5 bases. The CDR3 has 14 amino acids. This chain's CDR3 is CASSLDRGRTEAFF. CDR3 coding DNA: TGTGCCAGCAGCTTAGACAGGGGGCGGACTGAAGCTTTCTTT.

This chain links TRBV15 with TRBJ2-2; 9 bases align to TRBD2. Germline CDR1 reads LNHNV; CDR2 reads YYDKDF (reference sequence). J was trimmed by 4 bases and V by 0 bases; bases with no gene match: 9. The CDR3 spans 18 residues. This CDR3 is CATSRDLASGAPTGELFF. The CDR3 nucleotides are TGTGCCACCAGCAGAGATCTTGCTAGCGGGGCCCCCACCGGGGAGCTGTTTTTT.

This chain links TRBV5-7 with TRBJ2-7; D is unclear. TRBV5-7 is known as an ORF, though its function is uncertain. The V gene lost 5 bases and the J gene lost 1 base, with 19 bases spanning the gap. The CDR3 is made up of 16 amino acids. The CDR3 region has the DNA TGTGCCAGCAGGGGCCGCTTAGGCCAGGTATCCTACGAGCAGTACTTC. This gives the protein CASRGRLGQVSYEQYF.